This passage covers 27 T cell receptor beta chains from one sample sequenced in a study of T-cell memory formation after mild COVID-19. MiXCR was run by TCRdb on the 5' RACE reads, yielding one entry per CDR3 protein. Of approximately 350,000 distinct CDR3 sequences in the sample, 10% to 15% were seen once. The sequenced material came from PBMCs or a T cell subset sorted from them (not recorded which). These receptors were collected from a man aged 18 to 29 who had mild COVID-19 (a few samples of this study predate the infection). Cell type and time point are not known.

The J gene is TRBJ1-1, the V gene TRBV7-9; no firm D call. The CDR3 has 12 amino acids. Between the trimmed V and J ends, which lost 8 bases and 4 bases, there was a span of 11 bases. The germline CDR1 and CDR2 sequences are SEHNR and FQNEAQ (reference sequence). The CDR3 nucleotides read TGTGCCAGCCAGGAAAGATTCACTGAAGCTTTCTTT. Translation: CASQERFTEAFF.

There are many counts of this clonotype. The rearrangement links TRBV11-2 to TRBJ2-5; TRBD2 matches at 7 bases. CDR3 length: 14 residues. V lost 3 bases and J lost 2; bases outside the gene matches: 3. Germline CDR1 is SGHAT and CDR2 is FQNNGV. CDR3 sequence reads: CASSLLAVQETQYF. The CDR3 DNA reads TGTGCCAGCAGCTTGCTAGCGGTACAAGAGACCCAGTACTTC. The whole variable domain, filled in from reference TRBV11-2 and TRBJ2-5, reads EAGVAQSPRYKIIEKRQSVAFWCNPISGHATLYWYQQILGQGPKLLIQFQNNGVVDDSQLPKDRFSAERLKGVDSTLKIQPAKLEDSAVYLCASSLLAVQETQYFGPGTRLLVL.

The rearrangement joins TRBV12-3 or TRBV12-4 to TRBJ2-7; D tentatively fits TRBD1 or TRBD2 (5 bases each). Trimming left V 3 bases short and J 6 bases short, with 9 bases between. The CDR3 loop spans 12 amino acids. For the CDR3, the DNA is TGTGCCAGCAGTTTTCTAGGGACCGAGCAGTACTTC. This gives the protein CASSFLGTEQYF.

J is TRBJ2-1 and V is TRBV20-1; 12 nucleotides agree with TRBD2. V shed 6 bases, J shed 0 bases, and the junction held 9 bases outside the gene matches. This CDR3 region has 17 residues. Germline V gene lookup returns CDR1 DFQATT and CDR2 SNEGSKA (reference sequence). In DNA, the CDR3 is TGCAGTGCCAGCTCACTAGCGGGGGGCCGCTCCTACAATGAGCAGTTCTTC. Residues: CSASSLAGGRSYNEQFF.

The chain couples TRBV4-1 to TRBJ2-2; a possible D gene is TRBD2 (5 bases). Trimming pared 0 bases from V and 5 bases from J, leaving 10 bases between. The CDR3 length is 15 residues. Germline-derived CDR1 and CDR2 are MGHRA and YSYEKL. The CDR3: CASSQERARTGELFF. CDR3 coding DNA: TGCGCCAGCAGCCAAGAGAGGGCACGTACCGGGGAGCTGTTTTTT.

The CDR3 DNA reads as TGCAGCGTCGAGCGCAGATTGAACACTGAAGCTTTCTTT. Its protein product is CSVERRLNTEAFF. V gene TRBV29-1 combines with J gene TRBJ1-1; D is ambiguous. The CDR3 covers 13 residues. Trimming removed 6 bases at V and 0 bases at J, with 11 bases between. Germline values: CDR1 SQVTM, CDR2 ANQGSEA.

The chain is built from TRBV11-2 and TRBJ2-2; 8 bases agree with TRBD2. The V and J ends lost 5 bases and 4 bases, in that order; junction bases with no gene match: 9. The CDR3 sequence is 16 residues long. Looked up from germline, CDR1 is SGHAT and CDR2 is FQNNGV. The CDR3 reads CASSRPGGTRTGELFF. The DNA of the CDR3 is TGTGCCAGCAGCCGCCCGGGGGGGACGCGCACCGGGGAGCTGTTTTTT.

In this sample, this clonotype turned up a few times. In DNA form, the CDR3 reads TGCAGTGCTACCGATCGGGAAGCATTCTATGGCTACACCTTC. As protein: CSATDREAFYGYTF. The chain employs TRBV20-1 and TRBJ1-2, with D unclear. Trimming pared 4 bases from V and 4 bases from J, leaving 16 bases between. Germline CDR1 and CDR2: DFQATT and SNEGSKA (reference sequence). The CDR3 is 14 amino acids.

There are many counts of this clonotype. J is TRBJ2-4 and V is TRBV30, with D unclear. Germline V gives CDR1 GTSNPN, CDR2 SVGIG (reference sequence). The CDR3 is 11 residues long. The V end lost 0 bases, the J end lost 9 bases, and 6 bases lay between the germline ends. CDR3 sequence (DNA): TGTGCCTGGAGTGTAAATCGCATTCAGTACTTC. Encoded protein: CAWSVNRIQYF.

The chain couples TRBV7-9 to TRBJ2-5; 7 bases align to TRBD2. Trimming cost V 7 bases and J 4 bases; bases outside gene matches: 12. CDR3 length equals 15 residues. CDR1 SEHNR and CDR2 FQNEAQ come from the germline V gene (reference sequence). This chain's CDR3 is CASIPAGVRRETQYF. Written as DNA, the CDR3 is TGTGCCAGCATCCCGGCGGGGGTGAGACGAGAGACCCAGTACTTC.

The rearrangement uses TRBV15 and TRBJ2-5; TRBD1 matches 8 bases. Germline V gene data show CDR1 as LNHNV and CDR2 as YYDKDF (reference sequence). Trimming cost V 1 base and J 7 bases; bases outside gene matches: 8. The CDR3 is 15 amino acids. The CDR3 is CATSRGQGFSATQYF. The CDR3, as DNA: TGTGCCACCAGCAGAGGACAGGGGTTCTCAGCGACCCAGTACTTC.

Only a few counts were recorded for this clonotype. The rearrangement links TRBV9 to TRBJ1-1, with TRBD1 matching over 8 bases. Germline V gene data show CDR1 as SGDLS and CDR2 as YYNGEE. The length of the CDR3 is 16 residues. Trimming at V came to 2 bases and at J to 2 bases, leaving 8 bases not matched to a gene. The CDR3 nucleotides are TGTGCCAGCAGCGTTGGATGGGACAGGCCTAACACTGAAGCTTTCTTT. Amino acids: CASSVGWDRPNTEAFF.

The genes are TRBV7-6 and TRBJ2-3; a weak D match, TRBD2 (6 bases). The V and J ends lost 1 base and 0 bases respectively, with 8 bases between them. Germline-derived CDR1 and CDR2 are SGHVS and FNYEAQ. The CDR3 sequence is 15 residues long. CDR3 nucleotides: TGTGCCAGCAGCTTAGTAGCGGATAGCACAGATACGCAGTATTTT. The encoded protein is CASSLVADSTDTQYF.

This clonotype has at least ten counts. The V and J genes are TRBV28 and TRBJ1-3; D not certain. The CDR3 extends over 15 amino acids. V dropped 1 base and J dropped 4 bases, with 11 bases sitting between them. CDR1 MDHEN and CDR2 SYDVKM come from the germline V gene. The CDR3 DNA reads as TGTGCCAGCAGTTTATCCTCGTTTTCGGGAAACACCATATATTTT. Residues: CASSLSSFSGNTIYF.

V gene TRBV20-1 combines with J gene TRBJ2-4, with 8 positions matching TRBD2. This CDR3 is built from 13 residues. V shed 3 bases and J 6 bases; nucleotides not matched to a gene: 4. CDR1 and CDR2 (germline): DFQATT, SNEGSKA (reference sequence). In DNA form, the CDR3 reads TGCAGTGCTAGCGCCGGACTAGCAAACATTCAGTACTTC. Its protein is CSASAGLANIQYF.

This chain links TRBV9 with TRBJ1-1, with D uncertain. The CDR3 is 17 residues long. Trimming stripped 0 bases from V and 0 bases from J, with 15 bases between. The germline CDR1 and CDR2 sequences are SGDLS and YYNGEE. CDR3 nucleotide sequence: TGTGCCAGCAGCGTAGGCCCCGGGAGCCCCCTGAACACTGAAGCTTTCTTT. Protein: CASSVGPGSPLNTEAFF.

This chain uses TRBV4-3 with TRBJ2-7, with no clear D. V was clipped by 1 base and J by 4 bases, with 14 bases between them. The germline V gene encodes CDR1 LGHNA and CDR2 YSLEER. The CDR3 sequence is 15 residues long. Written as DNA, the CDR3 is TGCGCCAGCAGCCAAGCCGTCGTTGGGAATTACGAGCAGTACTTC. Its translation: CASSQAVVGNYEQYF.

This clonotype was detected many times. This sequence joins TRBV3-1 and TRBJ1-2; D might be TRBD1 (5 bases). V was cut by 3 bases and J by 7 bases, with 18 bases left in between. The length of the CDR3 is 15 residues. Germline-derived CDR1 and CDR2 are LGHDT and YNNKEL (reference sequence). CDR3 protein: CASSQGRGVESGYTF. In DNA, the CDR3 is TGTGCCAGCAGCCAGGGACGCGGGGTAGAAAGTGGCTACACCTTC.

The rearrangement links TRBV10-3 to TRBJ2-5, with TRBD1 as a possible D gene (6 bases). The CDR3 sequence is 15 residues long. CDR1 and CDR2 from the germline V gene are ENHRY and SYGVKD. V was trimmed by 4 bases and J by 5 bases, leaving 17 bases between them. CDR3 region: CAISAVQGIVETQYF. Written as DNA, the CDR3 is TGTGCCATCAGTGCTGTTCAGGGGATCGTGGAGACCCAGTACTTC.

V is TRBV5-1 and J is TRBJ2-7; 12 bases match TRBD2. Germline values: CDR1 SGHRS, CDR2 YFSETQ. V lost 4 bases and J lost 4; bases outside the gene matches: 6. This CDR3 contains 15 residues. The CDR3 region is CASSPPTSGGYEQYF. Here the CDR3 DNA reads TGCGCCAGCAGCCCCCCGACTAGCGGGGGATACGAGCAGTACTTC.

This clonotype was observed a few times. The chain links TRBV29-1 to TRBJ2-1; 7 nucleotides match TRBD2. V lost 4 bases, J lost 0 bases, and 6 bases stayed unmatched. Germline CDR1 reads SQVTM; CDR2 reads ANQGSEA. This CDR3 spans 15 amino acids. As DNA, the CDR3 is TGCAGCGTTGCGGGACTACCCAACTCCTACAATGAGCAGTTCTTC. Translation: CSVAGLPNSYNEQFF.

Only a few counts were recorded for this clonotype. The chain uses TRBV7-9 and TRBJ1-2; no clear D gene. Germline loops: CDR1 SEHNR, CDR2 FQNEAQ (reference sequence). The V gene lost 2 bases and the J gene lost 4 bases, with 17 bases spanning the gap. This CDR3 region has 16 residues. The CDR3 DNA reads TGTGCCAGCAGCTTATTACCTGGAGGTTACGGCTATGGCTACACCTTC. Residues: CASSLLPGGYGYGYTF.

The rearrangement joins TRBV2 to TRBJ2-7; no firm D call. The CDR3 has 8 amino acids. In germline, CDR1 is SNHLY, CDR2 FYNNEI. Trimming left V 7 bases short and J 5 bases short, with 0 bases between. The CDR3 protein is CASNEQYF. The DNA for the CDR3 is TGTGCCAGCAACGAGCAGTACTTC.

This clonotype has more than one count but fewer than ten. The chain couples TRBV9 to TRBJ2-7; D perhaps matches TRBD2 (5 bases). V lost 4 bases to trimming and J lost 3 bases, with 8 bases between them. This CDR3 spans 12 amino acids. Germline CDR1 SGDLS, CDR2 YYNGEE. The CDR3 sequence: CASSPRDYEQYF. DNA of the CDR3: TGTGCCAGCAGCCCCCGGGACTACGAGCAGTACTTC.

This clonotype has just a few counts. V usage is TRBV4-2 and J usage is TRBJ1-1; 9 bases line up with TRBD1. There are 12 residues in the CDR3. CDR1 and CDR2 from the germline V gene are LGHNA and YNFKEQ. Trimming cost V 5 bases and J 5 bases; bases outside gene matches: 0. CDR3 sequence (DNA): TGTGCCAGCAGCGGACAGGGGACTGAAGCTTTCTTT. This translates into CASSGQGTEAFF.

This clonotype was counted many times. J is TRBJ2-3 and V is TRBV12-3 or TRBV12-4; no clear D gene. This CDR3 is built from 14 residues. Between the trimmed V and J ends, which lost 6 bases and 0 bases, there was a span of 10 bases. In DNA, the CDR3 is TGTGCCAGCAGCTCAGAAACTAGCACAGATACGCAGTATTTT. Its translation: CASSSETSTDTQYF.

This clonotype was seen a few times. The rearrangement uses TRBV6-2 or TRBV6-3 and TRBJ2-7; 9 bases match TRBD2. This CDR3 region has 18 residues. Per germline, CDR1 MNHEY and CDR2 SVGEGT. V lost 0 bases, J lost 2 bases, and 11 bases stayed unmatched. CDR3 bases: TGTGCCAGCAGTTACTCGATCACTCTAAGCGGGGGGACCTACGAGCAGTACGTC. As protein: CASSYSITLSGGTYEQYV.